These 31 T cell receptor beta chains were sequenced from one sample in a study of T-cell memory formation after mild COVID-19. TCRdb analysed the 5' RACE reads with MiXCR anew, one entry per CDR3 protein. The sample includes around 200,000 distinct CDR3 sequences, over 9.5% of them seen just once. Sequenced: PBMCs or a T cell subset sorted from them (not recorded which). These receptors were taken from a man younger than 35 who had mild COVID-19 (a few samples of this study predate the infection). Cell type and time point are not known.

This clonotype occurred a few times. The chain couples TRBV7-9 to TRBJ1-5; TRBD1 matches at 8 bases. This CDR3 has 16 amino acids. Trimming cost V 1 base and J 4 bases; bases outside gene matches: 6. CDR1 and CDR2 (germline): SEHNR, FQNEAQ (reference sequence). The CDR3 DNA reads as TGTGCCAGCAGCTTAGGGGACAGGACGGCAAATCAGCCCCAGCATTTT. The encoded protein is CASSLGDRTANQPQHF.

This chain joins TRBV10-2 and TRBJ2-3; 12 bases are a match to TRBD1. Germline CDR1 reads WSHSY; CDR2 reads SAAADI. V trimming: 11 bases; J trimming: 6 bases; junction bases outside the gene matches: 9. The CDR3 is 14 residues long. The CDR3 DNA sequence: TGCGCCGGCGTACCGGGACAGGGGGCGGATACGCAGTATTTT. It yields the protein CAGVPGQGADTQYF.

V usage is TRBV29-1 and J usage is TRBJ1-3; 12 bases are a match to TRBD1. Germline-derived CDR1 and CDR2 are SQVTM and ANQGSEA. The CDR3 is made up of 17 amino acids. V shed 6 bases, J shed 0 bases, and the junction held 9 bases outside the gene matches. DNA for the CDR3: TGCAGCGTAGCCGGGACAGGGGGCCGAGACTCTGGAAACACCATATATTTT. This encodes CSVAGTGGRDSGNTIYF.

This sequence joins TRBV3-1 and TRBJ1-3; D remains ambiguous. Looked up from germline, CDR1 is LGHDT and CDR2 is YNNKEL (reference sequence). V was clipped by 4 bases and J by 4 bases, with 11 bases between them. The CDR3 extends over 14 amino acids. The DNA of the CDR3 is TGTGCCAGCAGCCTCTCGGGGTACGGAAACACCATATATTTT. This translates into CASSLSGYGNTIYF.

This sequence joins TRBV9 and TRBJ2-3, with D perhaps TRBD1 (6 bases). The germline V and J ends were trimmed by 4 bases and 3 bases, with 15 bases remaining between them. CDR1 is SGDLS, CDR2 YYNGEE, per germline. The CDR3 extends over 15 amino acids. CDR3 coding DNA: TGTGCCAGCAGCCGCACAGGGTTGACGACAGATACGCAGTATTTT. Its protein product is CASSRTGLTTDTQYF.

This clonotype has ten or more counts. J is TRBJ1-3 and V is TRBV7-2, with D tentatively TRBD1 (5 bases). Per the germline V gene, CDR1 is SGHTA and CDR2 is FQGNSA. The CDR3 covers 14 residues. V was pared by 5 bases and J by 9 bases, with 17 bases between. CDR3 nucleotides: TGTGCCAGCAGCCCCGGACGCGGGAGGGGCACCATATATTTT. Translating gives CASSPGRGRGTIYF.

In DNA form, the CDR3 reads TGTGCCAGCACCCGGCAAGACAGGGAGGGAACTGAAGCTTTCTTT. This sequence encodes CASTRQDREGTEAFF. This rearrangement joins TRBV9 to TRBJ1-1; 7 nucleotides match TRBD1. Per germline, CDR1 SGDLS and CDR2 YYNGEE. The V gene end was trimmed by 6 bases and the J gene end by 5 bases; junction bases not matched to a gene: 13. This CDR3 contains 15 residues.

This clonotype was seen a handful of times. This sequence joins TRBV7-9 and TRBJ2-5; 12 nucleotides agree with TRBD2. Per the germline V gene, CDR1 is SEHNR and CDR2 is FQNEAQ (reference sequence). The trim removed 4 bases at V and 7 bases at J, leaving 4 bases unmatched. This CDR3 is built from 14 residues. Here the CDR3 reads CASSSTSGGGTQYF. CDR3 DNA sequence: TGTGCCAGCAGCTCGACTAGCGGGGGTGGGACCCAGTACTTC.

A few counts support this clonotype. The chain couples TRBV7-2 to TRBJ2-1, with D tentatively TRBD2 (7 bases). The CDR3 is 15 residues long. V was trimmed by 2 bases and J by 7 bases, leaving 15 bases between them. Germline-derived CDR1 and CDR2 are SGHTA and FQGNSA. CDR3 loop: CASSLLRGPPNEQFF. The CDR3 coding sequence is TGTGCCAGCAGCTTACTGCGGGGGCCCCCGAATGAGCAGTTCTTC.

This chain joins TRBV6-2 or TRBV6-3 and TRBJ2-7; weak D call: TRBD1 (6 bases). Germline V gene lookup returns CDR1 MNHEY and CDR2 SVGEGT. This CDR3 is 14 amino acids long. Trimming shortened V by 5 bases and J by 5 bases, and 16 bases separated the two germline ends. The CDR3 nucleotides read TGTGCCAGCAGTCCGGGACACTCAGCTGACGAGCAGTACTTC. Its protein is CASSPGHSADEQYF.

This clonotype was counted at least ten times. The J gene is TRBJ1-2, the V gene TRBV20-1; D remains unclear. The germline V gene encodes CDR1 DFQATT and CDR2 SNEGSKA (reference sequence). V lost 1 base and J lost 12, with 12 bases in between. The CDR3 has 11 residues. The CDR3, as DNA: TGCAGTGCTAGAGCGCAGCGCGGGAACACCTTC. Amino acids: CSARAQRGNTF.

The chain carries TRBV20-1 and TRBJ2-3; D may be TRBD2 (5 bases). Germline V gene lookup returns CDR1 DFQATT and CDR2 SNEGSKA (reference sequence). V dropped 5 bases and J dropped 2 bases, with 11 bases sitting between them. This CDR3 has 13 residues. CDR3 region: CSALAGYTDTQYF. In nucleotides, the CDR3 is TGCAGTGCTCTAGCAGGCTACACAGATACGCAGTATTTT.

The rearrangement links TRBV6-5 to TRBJ1-5; perhaps TRBD1 as D (5 bases). CDR1 is MNHEY, CDR2 SVGAGI, per germline. Deletions cut 0 bases from V and 5 bases from J, with 14 bases between. The CDR3 sequence is 16 residues long. This chain's CDR3 is CASSYSSQGGDQPQHF. CDR3 sequence (DNA): TGTGCCAGCAGTTACTCGAGTCAGGGAGGCGATCAGCCCCAGCATTTT.

This clonotype was counted between two and nine times. The chain employs TRBV30 and TRBJ1-2; no firm D call. The germline CDR1 and CDR2 sequences are GTSNPN and SVGIG (reference sequence). The V and J ends lost 0 bases and 2 bases respectively, with 7 bases between them. This CDR3 region has 13 residues. In DNA, the CDR3 is TGTGCCTGGAGTGTTGCCTCGAACTATGGCTACACCTTC. Encoded protein: CAWSVASNYGYTF.

This chain connects TRBV5-1 to TRBJ2-1; D remains ambiguous. The CDR3 has 13 residues. V dropped 1 base and J dropped 5 bases, with 7 bases sitting between them. CDR1 SGHRS and CDR2 YFSETQ come from the germline V gene. The CDR3 loop reads CASSLQADNEQFF. Written as DNA, the CDR3 is TGCGCCAGCAGCTTGCAGGCAGACAATGAGCAGTTCTTC.

This clonotype was picked up a small number of times. The chain is built from TRBV5-1 and TRBJ2-2; D is perhaps TRBD1 (6 bases). With 3 bases removed from V and 1 base from J, the gap between germline ends came to 10 bases. The germline CDR1 and CDR2 sequences are SGHRS and YFSETQ. The CDR3 spans 15 residues. Written as DNA, the CDR3 is TGCGCCAGCAGCTGGCTGACAGGGAACACCGGGGAGCTGTTTTTT. Encoded protein: CASSWLTGNTGELFF.

This clonotype has only a few counts. The J gene is TRBJ2-7, the V gene TRBV21-1; the listed D gene, TRBD1, was not tested against the DNA. TRBV21-1 is tagged as a pseudogene. The CDR3 contains 14 residues. The CDR3 here is CASSKIGTGGEQYF. The DNA for the CDR3 is TGTGCCAGCAGCAAAATAGGGACAGGGGGCGAGCAGTACTTC.

This rearrangement joins TRBV24-1 to TRBJ1-3, with TRBD1 matching over 8 bases. With 5 bases clipped from V and 1 base from J, the junction kept 6 bases outside the gene matches. This CDR3 contains 16 residues. CDR1 is KGHDR and CDR2 is SFDVKD in the germline V gene. The CDR3 loop is CATSGRDRKSGNTIYF. The CDR3 bases are TGTGCCACCAGTGGCCGGGACAGGAAGTCTGGAAACACCATATATTTT.

The chain links TRBV7-3 to TRBJ2-2; TRBD2 is a possible D gene (5 bases). Germline values: CDR1 SGHTA, CDR2 FQGTGA. The CDR3 extends over 14 amino acids. V lost 2 bases and J 4 bases, leaving 8 bases between the germline ends. Here the CDR3 reads CASSLASSTGELFF. In DNA form, the CDR3 reads TGTGCCAGCAGCTTAGCTAGCTCCACCGGGGAGCTGTTTTTT.

V usage is TRBV9 and J usage is TRBJ2-5; D may be TRBD2 (5 bases). This CDR3 contains 14 residues. V lost 2 bases to trimming and J lost 2 bases, with 10 bases between them. Germline CDR1 SGDLS, CDR2 YYNGEE. The CDR3 is CASSVLGGQETQYF. CDR3 nucleotide sequence: TGTGCCAGCAGCGTCTTGGGCGGGCAAGAGACCCAGTACTTC. The full variable domain, with the rest looked up from reference TRBV9 and TRBJ2-5, is DSGVTQTPKHLITATGQRVTLRCSPRSGDLSVYWYQQSLDQGLQFLIQYYNGEERAKGNILERFSAQQFPDLHSELNLSSLELGDSALYFCASSVLGGQETQYFGPGTRLLVL.

The rearrangement joins TRBV7-9 to TRBJ2-5; the match to TRBD2 covers 7 bases. This CDR3 is built from 14 residues. The V gene end was trimmed by 2 bases and the J gene end by 2 bases; junction bases not matched to a gene: 2. The V gene's germline CDR1 is SEHNR and CDR2 FQNEAQ (reference sequence). CDR3 DNA sequence: TGTGCCAGCAGCTTATTCGGGGGGCAAGAGACCCAGTACTTC. Translation gives CASSLFGGQETQYF.

V usage is TRBV12-3 or TRBV12-4 and J usage is TRBJ2-7; 8 bases line up with TRBD2. This CDR3 has 15 residues. V was clipped by 6 bases and J by 2 bases; unmatched bases: 9. The CDR3 protein is CASRARGGDPYEQYF. In DNA form, the CDR3 reads TGTGCCAGCAGGGCACGGGGGGGAGATCCCTACGAGCAGTACTTC.

This clonotype was counted only a few times. The V and J genes are TRBV11-2 and TRBJ2-3; 15 bases align to TRBD2. The CDR3 sequence is 21 residues long. J was trimmed by 3 bases and V by 5 bases; bases with no gene match: 18. CDR1 SGHAT and CDR2 FQNNGV come from the germline V gene. The DNA of the CDR3 is TGTGCCAGCAGCCCGGGAGGGGGACTAGCGGGGGGAGCGGTAGGGACAGATACGCAGTATTTT. Its translation is CASSPGGGLAGGAVGTDTQYF.

The CDR3 here is CASSFSGRGYTF. The CDR3 DNA is TGCGCCAGCAGCTTCTCGGGGCGCGGCTACACCTTC. The chain couples TRBV5-1 to TRBJ1-2, with TRBD1 as a possible D gene (5 bases). Germline V CDR1 and CDR2: SGHRS, YFSETQ. V lost 2 bases and J 8 bases, leaving 10 bases between the germline ends. The CDR3 is made up of 12 amino acids.

The chain carries TRBV6-1 and TRBJ1-1; D remains unclear. The V end was cut by 2 bases, the J end by 8 bases, with 18 bases between. The length of the CDR3 is 15 residues. Germline CDR1 and CDR2: MNHNS and SASEGT. The CDR3 is CASSELSGQAREAFF. Here the CDR3 DNA reads TGTGCCAGCAGTGAACTAAGTGGTCAGGCGAGAGAAGCTTTCTTT.

This clonotype was observed at least ten times. The rearrangement links TRBV5-1 to TRBJ2-7, with D uncertain. Trimming took 0 bases from V and 0 from J, leaving 4 bases between them. The V gene's germline CDR1 is SGHRS and CDR2 YFSETQ. The CDR3 has 13 amino acids. CDR3 DNA sequence: TGCGCCAGCAGCTTGGGATACTCCTACGAGCAGTACTTC. Residues: CASSLGYSYEQYF. The full variable domain, completed using reference TRBV5-1 and TRBJ2-7, is KAGVTQTPRYLIKTRGQQVTLSCSPISGHRSVSWYQQTPGQGLQFLFEYFSETQRNKGNFPGRFSGRQFSNSRSEMNVSTLELGDSALYLCASSLGYSYEQYFGPGTRLTVT.

This clonotype was observed a few times. The CDR3 DNA sequence: TGTGCCAGCAGTTTATACTACTCCCCAGCCTACCAAGAGACCCAGTACTTC. Encoded protein: CASSLYYSPAYQETQYF. The J gene is TRBJ2-5, the V gene TRBV27; no firm D call. The CDR3 is 17 residues long. V gave up 1 base and J gave up 0 bases, with 15 bases separating them. Per germline, CDR1 MNHEY and CDR2 SMNVEV (reference sequence).

The genes are TRBV6-2 or TRBV6-3 and TRBJ1-1; D gene uncertain. From germline, CDR1 is MNHEY and CDR2 SVGEGT. V lost 5 bases and J 3 bases, leaving 13 bases between the germline ends. CDR3 length: 14 amino acids. CDR3: CASSRIAGHTEAFF. CDR3 nucleotide sequence: TGTGCCAGCAGTCGCATCGCTGGGCACACTGAAGCTTTCTTT.

V gene TRBV20-1 combines with J gene TRBJ1-1; D remains unclear. The CDR3 is 12 residues long. Germline V gene data show CDR1 as DFQATT and CDR2 as SNEGSKA (reference sequence). V lost 6 bases to trimming and J lost 7 bases, with 15 bases between them. CDR3 amino acids: CSAPSDRSEAFF. The CDR3 DNA reads as TGCAGTGCCCCGTCGGATAGGAGTGAAGCTTTCTTT.

This clonotype was detected only a few times. V and J are TRBV7-2 and TRBJ2-2; 10 bases map to TRBD2. CDR1 is SGHTA and CDR2 is FQGNSA in the germline V gene. The CDR3 length is 15 residues. The V gene end was trimmed by 1 base and the J gene end by 7 bases; junction bases not matched to a gene: 3. CDR3 nucleotides: TGTGCCAGCAGCTTAGGAGTAGCGGGGGGCGGGGAGCTGTTTTTT. It is translated as CASSLGVAGGGELFF. The full variable domain, in which reference TRBV7-2 and TRBJ2-2 provide the parts outside the CDR3, is GAGVSQSPSNKVTEKGKDVELRCDPISGHTALYWYRQSLGQGLEFLIYFQGNSAPDKSGLPSDRFSAERTGGSVSTLTIQRTQQEDSAVYLCASSLGVAGGGELFFGEGSRLTVL.

This clonotype has a count of ten or more. The chain uses TRBV12-3 or TRBV12-4 and TRBJ2-5; 14 bases agree with TRBD2. The CDR3 length is 15 residues. The V gene end was trimmed by 7 bases and the J gene end by 4 bases; junction bases not matched to a gene: 5. CDR3 coding DNA: TGTGCCAGCACCCCGGGACTAGCGGGGGCAGAGACCCAGTACTTC. Protein sequence: CASTPGLAGAETQYF.